This T cell receptor beta chain was obtained from a study of T cell responses to AZD1222 COVID-19 vaccine. Study at large: Investigators merged groups given second doses at roughly 4 or roughly 12 weeks. Study-wide points: Most donors were white British and more were female, and clonal diversity was possibly underestimated. Only 5 or 6 people who got AZD1222 tested seropositive at baseline.

CDR3 length: 15 amino acids. In germline, CDR1 is KGHSH, CDR2 LQKENI. The germline V and J ends were trimmed by 0 bases and 7 bases, with 15 bases remaining between them. The protocol was immunoSEQ multiplex PCR, while the TCRdb copy is restricted to in-frame clones and leaves out a portion. The sample yields 150,000 to 200,000 clones, around 92% seen once. Of note for this clone: No antigen is known for it.

This sequence originates from an adult in good health. The source material was peripheral blood, sampled on day 0 of AZD1222 vaccination. This chain uses TRBV18 with TRBJ1-2, with D possibly TRBD1 on 6 matching bases. The CDR3 DNA follows: TGTGCCAGCTCACCACCGGGGGGCGCCTCAGGTGGCTACACCTTC. Amino acid sequence: CASSPPGGASGGYTF.